This T cell receptor beta chain came from a study of T cells in Graves' hyperthyroidism and ophthalmopathy. Across the study: Blood was drawn when the patient was first diagnosed and still untreated.

The CDR3 extends over 13 amino acids. V was trimmed by 2 bases and J by 0 bases, leaving 7 bases between them. Germline loops: CDR1 DFQATT, CDR2 SNEGSKA (reference sequence). This clonotype was counted many times. Its antigen is unknown. The study's findings and limits: Most expanded thyroid clonotypes above 0.001 recurred in blood.

The source material, RNA transcripts, was used to amplify TCR beta CDR3 regions. An initial round of RT-PCR targeting the TCR CDR3 relied on the HTBI primer set. TCRdb analysed the multiplex PCR reads with MiXCR anew, one entry per CDR3 protein. This table holds some 350,000 distinct CDR3 sequences, around 15% found once. Ophthalmopathy patients all had a Clinical Activity Score of at least 3, a NOSPECS grade of at least 4 and disease under 3 months old. 9 to 10 ml fresh peripheral blood yielded the PBMCs. This chain uses TRBV20-1 with TRBJ1-1, with D unclear. The receptor's source is a woman aged 55-75 years with Graves' ophthalmopathy. Sequencing used blood. The CDR3 nucleotides are TGCAGTGCTAGACGGGAGATGAACACTGAAGCTTTCTTT. It specifies CSARREMNTEAFF.